Given below is one TCR beta chain in context. Time point reported: baseline pretreatment blood. Treatment: 15 Gy SBRT to primary tumor, nephrectomy 4 weeks later. Data came from immunoSEQ multiplex PCR; TCRdb stores just in-frame clones and leaves some out. The sample records roughly 53,000 clones, approximately 80% being singletons. The data originate from a study of radiation and T cells in renal cell carcinoma. The V gene lost 0 bases and the J gene lost 4 bases, with 10 bases spanning the gap. CDR3 size: 15 residues. The germline V gene encodes CDR1 SNHLY and CDR2 FYNNEI. The sequence derives from an older woman with renal cell carcinoma. The chain carries TRBV2 and TRBJ1-5; D possibly corresponds to TRBD1 (5 bases). The sample consisted of blood, taken from a patient whose treatment included radiotherapy and nephrectomy. CDR3 protein: CASSEALQGNQPQHF. CDR3 bases: TGTGCCAGCAGTGAAGCGCTTCAGGGAAATCAGCCCCAGCATTTT.